This TCR beta chain stems from a study of memory CD4+ T cells and cytomegalovirus serostatus. In the study's own analysis: Out-of-frame sequences were removed, leaving 2,204,828 distinct TCRbeta sequences. Clones were sequenced by immunoSEQ multiplex PCR, and TCRdb holds only the in-frame ones, with some missing. That table is the source of V, J and clone size, and D and trimming were worked out from the DNA. Of about 25,000 clones detected, over 70% appear once; the ten largest clones hold 0.95% to 1.1%. The CDR3 covers 14 residues. Trimming removed 2 bases from V and 4 bases from J, with 9 bases in between. CDR1 SGHRS and CDR2 YFSETQ come from the germline V gene. Single viable CD3+CD4+CD8-CD45RO+ cells were sorted as the memory CD4+ T cells.

Sequenced material: memory CD4+ T cells from blood. The sequence was collected from an adult in good health and CMV-seronegative. The genes are TRBV5-1 and TRBJ1-4, with D hard to call. CDR3 region: CASSFGPINEKLFF. The CDR3 DNA reads TGCGCCAGCAGCTTTGGACCTATTAATGAAAAACTGTTTTTT.